This TCR beta chain emerged from a study of read filtering for tumor transcriptome and immune sequencing. For the study at large: Whole-transcriptome libraries were prepared after DNase treatment.

Findings and limits, study-wide: The sorted CD138-negative fraction was a mixed bone marrow immune population, not purified T cells. Compared with RNA-seq, IR-seq gave much higher clonotype depth and reliability. IR-seq and RNA-seq agreed better without single-read clonotypes.

The V end lost 4 bases, the J end lost 5 bases, and 11 bases lay between the germline ends. The germline V gene encodes CDR1 SQVTM and CDR2 ANQGSEA. The CDR3 has 12 amino acids. This library used roughly 400 ng RNA and molecular barcoded adaptors spanning alpha/delta and beta/gamma chains. Via MiXCR, TCRdb re-called the reads, giving one row per CDR3 protein. The sample has more than 70,000 distinct CDR3 sequences; approximately 21% are singletons. This clonotype was seen many times. Its matching antigen is unknown. V and J are TRBV29-1 and TRBJ1-1; possibly TRBD1 for D (5 bases). The receptor was derived from a donor at least 40 years old with multiple myeloma. The specimen sequenced was a population of CD138-negative cells sorted from bone marrow. The CDR3 sequence is CSVVRVETEAFF. CDR3 DNA: TGCAGCGTTGTCAGGGTAGAAACTGAAGCTTTCTTT.